The T cell receptor (beta chain) described here comes from a study of CD8 T cells in Susac syndrome. The CDR3 has 15 amino acids. Trimming at V came to 5 bases and at J to 5 bases, leaving 9 bases not matched to a gene. With random hexamers, reverse transcription was performed on about 0.5 to 1 ug of RNA. TCRdb re-analysed the immunoSEQ multiplex PCR reads in MiXCR, keeping a single row per CDR3 protein. This sample has around 140,000 distinct CDR3 sequences, with 94% found just once. The TCR comes from a human donor in good health. The chain couples TRBV23-1 to TRBJ2-1; 7 positions match TRBD1. TRBV23-1 is marked as an open reading frame, function uncertain. What was sequenced was CD4+ T cells from PBMCs. CDR3 residues: CASSCRDSGHNEQFF. DNA of the CDR3: TGCGCCAGCAGTTGCCGGGACAGCGGACACAATGAGCAGTTCTTC.